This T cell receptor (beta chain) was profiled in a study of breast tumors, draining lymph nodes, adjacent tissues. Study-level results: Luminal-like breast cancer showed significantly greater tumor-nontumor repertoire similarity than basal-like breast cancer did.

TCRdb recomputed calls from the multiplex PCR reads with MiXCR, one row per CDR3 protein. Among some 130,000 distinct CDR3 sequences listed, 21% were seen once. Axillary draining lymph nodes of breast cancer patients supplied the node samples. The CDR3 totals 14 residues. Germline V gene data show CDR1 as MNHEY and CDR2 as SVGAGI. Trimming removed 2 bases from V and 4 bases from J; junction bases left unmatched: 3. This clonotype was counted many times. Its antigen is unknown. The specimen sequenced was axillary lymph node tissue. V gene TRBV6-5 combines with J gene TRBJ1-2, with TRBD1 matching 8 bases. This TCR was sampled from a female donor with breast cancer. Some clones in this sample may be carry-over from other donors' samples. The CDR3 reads CASSYGQGGYGYTF. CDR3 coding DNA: TGTGCCAGCAGTTACGGACAGGGAGGCTATGGCTACACCTTC.